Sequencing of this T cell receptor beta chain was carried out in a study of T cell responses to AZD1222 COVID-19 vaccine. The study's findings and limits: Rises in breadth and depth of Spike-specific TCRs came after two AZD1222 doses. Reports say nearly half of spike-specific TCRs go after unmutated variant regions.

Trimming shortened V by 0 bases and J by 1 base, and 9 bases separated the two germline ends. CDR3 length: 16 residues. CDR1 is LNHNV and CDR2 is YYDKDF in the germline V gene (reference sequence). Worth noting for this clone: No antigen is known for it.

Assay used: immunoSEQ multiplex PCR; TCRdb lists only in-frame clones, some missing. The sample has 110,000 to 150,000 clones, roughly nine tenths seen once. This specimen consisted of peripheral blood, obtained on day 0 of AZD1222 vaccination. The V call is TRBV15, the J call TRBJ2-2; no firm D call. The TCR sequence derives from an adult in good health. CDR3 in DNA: TGTGCCACCAGCAGAGATCCCTCGGGGAACACCGGGGAGCTGTTTTTT. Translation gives CATSRDPSGNTGELFF.